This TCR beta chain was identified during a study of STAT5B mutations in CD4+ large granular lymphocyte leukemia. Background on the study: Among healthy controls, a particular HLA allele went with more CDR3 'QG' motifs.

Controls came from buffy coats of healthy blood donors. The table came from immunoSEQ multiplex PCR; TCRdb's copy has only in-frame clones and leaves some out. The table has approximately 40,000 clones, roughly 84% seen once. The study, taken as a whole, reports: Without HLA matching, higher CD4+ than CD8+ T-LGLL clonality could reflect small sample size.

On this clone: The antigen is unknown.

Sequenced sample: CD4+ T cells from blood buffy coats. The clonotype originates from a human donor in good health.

In nucleotides, the CDR3 is TGTGCCAGTAGTATGAACCTAGCGGGGCCCTACGAGCAGTACTTC. It translates to CASSMNLAGPYEQYF. The V and J genes are TRBV19 and TRBJ2-7; 9 bases are a match to TRBD2. This CDR3 spans 15 amino acids. Trimming at V came to 3 bases and at J to 2 bases, leaving 5 bases not matched to a gene. CDR1 and CDR2 (germline): LNHDA, SQIVND (reference sequence).